This T cell receptor beta chain was captured in a study of blood T cell repertoires in COVID-19. Clones were sequenced by immunoSEQ multiplex PCR, and TCRdb holds only the in-frame ones, with some missing. The sample holds tens of thousands of clones; 70% to 90% are singletons and the top ten take less than 7%. This clone was observed once. Trimming removed 5 bases at V and 4 bases at J, with 11 bases between. The length of the CDR3 is 13 residues. Germline V gene sequence: CDR1 MNHEY, CDR2 SVGAGI. This receptor was obtained from a man in his fifties or sixties with active COVID-19. The chain carries TRBV6-5 and TRBJ1-1; D unclear. The sequencing input was peripheral blood. The CDR3 reads CASSQAGGTEAFF. As DNA, the CDR3 is TGTGCCAGCAGTCAGGCGGGCGGCACTGAAGCTTTCTTT.